The clone carrying this TCR beta chain was recorded a few times. What it binds is unknown. This sequence may be a read error, since a much larger clone differs from it by one base. This entry is derived from a study of blood T cells in healthy people across ages. Findings and limits, study-wide: Donors of long life had a larger count of naive CD4+ cells and greater diversity than aged donors.

Sample-barcoded 5' priming and a J-beta primer mix drove a second PCR of roughly 6 to 12 cycles. TCRdb used MiXCR to reprocess the 5' RACE reads, holding one entry per CDR3 protein. This table has about 930,000 distinct CDR3 sequences, 25% to 30% appearing once. The V gene lost 4 bases and the J gene lost 7 bases, with 14 bases spanning the gap. The germline CDR1 and CDR2 sequences are SGHTA and FQGNSA. CDR3 length equals 13 residues. This same sample was also part of a study on T cells of mothers and their children. That report adds: The study sampled a few healthy Caucasian mothers and their six children.

The sample taken for sequencing was blood. The chain joins TRBV7-2 to TRBJ2-7; D gene unclear. The sequence derives from a woman in her forties in good health. The CDR3 DNA reads TGTGCCAGCAGCTCCCCTATATACAATGAGCAGTACTTC. This translates into CASSSPIYNEQYF.